The next 18 T cell receptor beta chains were all read from a single sample in a study of cytomegalovirus exposure and HLA in healthy donors. The PCR contained 60 Vbeta and 13 Jbeta primers. Repertoires were generated with immunoSEQ multiplex PCR, while TCRdb's copy carries only in-frame clones and drops some. Among under 200,000 clones, about 81% were seen once, and the ten largest hold 1.5% to 2%. Sequencing was carried out using PBMCs. The source of these receptors is a woman aged 18-30 years in good health and CMV-seronegative.

The V gene is TRBV28, the J gene TRBJ2-3; D not resolved. The CDR3 has 12 amino acids. V was clipped by 5 bases and J by 8 bases, with 11 bases between them. The V gene's germline CDR1 is MDHEN and CDR2 SYDVKM. The CDR3 protein is CASSKAPGTQYF. The CDR3, as DNA: TGTGCCAGCAGTAAGGCTCCGGGTACGCAGTATTTT. Supplemented by reference TRBV28 and TRBJ2-3, the full variable domain reads DVKVTQSSRYLVKRTGEKVFLECVQDMDHENMFWYRQDPGLGLRLIYFSYDVKMKEKGDIPEGYSVSREKKERFSLILESASTNQTSMYLCASSKAPGTQYFGPGTRLTVL.

As regards this clone: Other nucleotide sequences in the sample specify the same CDR3. The rearrangement uses TRBV28 and TRBJ2-1, with a weak D call TRBD1 (6 bases). The V end lost 3 bases, the J end lost 3 bases, and 9 bases lay between the germline ends. The CDR3 is 14 residues long. The germline CDR1 and CDR2 sequences are MDHEN and SYDVKM. CDR3 sequence (DNA): TGTGCCAGCAGTTTCAGGACAGACTACAATGAGCAGTTCTTC. Amino acid sequence: CASSFRTDYNEQFF.

The genes are TRBV9 and TRBJ2-7, with 9 bases aligning to TRBD1. This CDR3 has 14 amino acids. Per the germline V gene, CDR1 is SGDLS and CDR2 is YYNGEE. Unmatched junction bases numbered 5, after V lost 4 bases and J lost 3 bases. The DNA of the CDR3 is TGTGCCAGCAGCTCGGGGACAGGGAACTACGAGCAGTACTTC. This encodes CASSSGTGNYEQYF.

The J gene is TRBJ1-5, the V gene TRBV7-2; no clear D gene. Germline V gene sequence: CDR1 SGHTA, CDR2 FQGNSA. CDR3 length equals 16 residues. Deletions cut 4 bases from V and 3 bases from J, with 16 bases between. CDR3: CASSSGLVGVNQPQHF. As DNA, the CDR3 is TGTGCCAGCAGCTCCGGCTTGGTGGGCGTCAATCAGCCCCAGCATTTT.

The chain is built from TRBV6-5 and TRBJ2-7; 9 nucleotides align to TRBD2. From germline, CDR1 is MNHEY and CDR2 SVGAGI. Trimming at V came to 2 bases and at J to 4 bases, leaving 9 bases not matched to a gene. There are 16 residues in the CDR3. The CDR3 region is CASSYAGTSYPYEQYF. DNA of the CDR3: TGTGCCAGCAGTTACGCCGGGACTAGCTATCCTTACGAGCAGTACTTC.

Here the CDR3 reads CASSTGQGANTEAFF. In DNA, the CDR3 is TGTGCCAGTAGTACGGGACAGGGGGCGAACACTGAAGCTTTCTTT. The chain combines TRBV19 with TRBJ1-1; 12 bases are a match to TRBD1. V shed 4 bases, J shed 1 base, and the junction held 1 base outside the gene matches. Germline values: CDR1 LNHDA, CDR2 SQIVND (reference sequence). This CDR3 contains 15 residues.

CDR3 region: CASSRIGTDYNEQFF. CDR3 bases: TGTGCCAGCAGTCGCATCGGGACAGATTACAATGAGCAGTTCTTC. V is TRBV6-1 and J is TRBJ2-1; 7 bases are shared with TRBD1. The J segment lost 4 bases and the V segment lost 5 bases, leaving 8 bases of the junction unmatched. The CDR3 covers 15 residues. Germline lookup yields CDR1 MNHNS and CDR2 SASEGT.

V usage is TRBV7-9 and J usage is TRBJ2-5; TRBD2 matches 9 bases. J gave up 5 bases and V 1 base, and 5 bases lay outside the gene matches. The CDR3 covers 15 residues. Germline CDR1 SEHNR, CDR2 FQNEAQ (reference sequence). Here the CDR3 DNA reads TGTGCCAGCAGCTTAGTCCTAGCGGGATGGGAGACCCAGTACTTC. Its protein is CASSLVLAGWETQYF.

This chain joins TRBV5-5 and TRBJ1-1, with D tentatively TRBD1 (5 bases). Germline lookup yields CDR1 SGHKS and CDR2 YYEKEE (reference sequence). The CDR3 sequence is 18 residues long. V gave up 2 bases and J gave up 0 bases, with 20 bases separating them. CDR3 protein: CASSLVRGVGGMNTEAFF. DNA of the CDR3: TGTGCCAGCAGCTTAGTACGGGGGGTTGGGGGAATGAACACTGAAGCTTTCTTT.

The CDR3 loop is CASSLCGAHSRGNQPQHF. The DNA for the CDR3 is TGTGCCAGCAGTTTATGTGGGGCCCATTCAAGGGGCAATCAGCCCCAGCATTTT. The chain recombines TRBV27 with TRBJ1-5, with TRBD1 as a possible D gene (5 bases). Germline V gene sequence: CDR1 MNHEY, CDR2 SMNVEV (reference sequence). CDR3 size: 18 residues. The V end was cut by 1 base, the J end by 2 bases, with 18 bases between.

This clone was recorded only once. The chain carries TRBV29-1 and TRBJ2-3, with 7 nucleotides matching TRBD2. The CDR3 sequence is 16 residues long. Germline lookup yields CDR1 SQVTM and CDR2 ANQGSEA. V lost 2 bases and J lost 3; bases outside the gene matches: 11. CDR3 coding DNA: TGCAGCGTTGAAACCTCAGGGCGGGAGAGGACAGATACGCAGTATTTT. This sequence encodes CSVETSGRERTDTQYF.

J is TRBJ1-2 and V is TRBV28; TRBD1 is a possible D gene (5 bases). The V end was cut by 5 bases, the J end by 1 base, with 17 bases between. Germline V gene sequence: CDR1 MDHEN, CDR2 SYDVKM. The CDR3 extends over 16 amino acids. The CDR3 region is CASSPLEQGHNYGYTF. The DNA of the CDR3 is TGTGCCAGCAGTCCTCTTGAGCAGGGCCATAACTATGGCTACACCTTC.

The V gene is TRBV21-1, the J gene TRBJ1-4. TRBV21-1 is flagged as a pseudogene. CDR3 length: 15 residues. The CDR3 spells CASSSPRVPNEKLFF. The CDR3 DNA reads as TGTGCCAGCAGCAGCCCCCGGGTCCCTAATGAAAAACTGTTTTTT.

The chain has TRBV6-1 and TRBJ1-2, with D perhaps TRBD1 (5 bases). Germline V gene data show CDR1 as MNHNS and CDR2 as SASEGT. This CDR3 has 12 residues. V dropped 2 bases and J dropped 8 bases, with 9 bases sitting between them. The chain's CDR3 is CASSEQGLGYTF. As DNA, the CDR3 is TGTGCCAGCAGTGAACAGGGTCTGGGCTACACCTTC.

The chain recombines TRBV10-3 with TRBJ1-5, with 7 bases that match TRBD1. There are 14 residues in the CDR3. V lost 10 bases to trimming and J lost 2 bases; unmatched junction nucleotides: 8. Germline V gene lookup returns CDR1 ENHRY and CDR2 SYGVKD. The CDR3 region has the DNA TGTGCCACCGGAAGACAGGGCGGCAATCAGCCCCAGCATTTT. Its translation: CATGRQGGNQPQHF.

The chain joins TRBV2 to TRBJ1-1, with TRBD1 as a possible D gene (6 bases). The CDR3 is made up of 13 amino acids. Germline V gives CDR1 SNHLY, CDR2 FYNNEI. Trimming pared 1 base from V and 4 bases from J, leaving 7 bases between. CDR3: CASSEGQVTEAFF. CDR3 nucleotides: TGTGCCAGCAGTGAAGGACAGGTCACTGAAGCTTTCTTT.

This chain joins TRBV7-3 and TRBJ2-3; D is undetermined. The V end was cut by 4 bases, the J end by 2 bases, with 4 bases between. Germline-derived CDR1 and CDR2 are SGHTA and FQGTGA. This CDR3 is 12 amino acids long. The CDR3 DNA reads TGTGCCAGCAGCTCCAACACAGATACGCAGTATTTT. Protein: CASSSNTDTQYF.

V and J are TRBV29-1 and TRBJ2-7, with D maybe TRBD2 (6 bases). CDR1 SQVTM and CDR2 ANQGSEA come from the germline V gene. The CDR3 spans 13 residues. The ends were cut back, 4 bases at V and 1 base at J, with 11 bases in the middle. CDR3 residues: CSVGFAGSYEQYF. The CDR3 DNA sequence: TGCAGCGTTGGTTTCGCGGGATCCTACGAGCAGTACTTC.